The sequence of this T cell receptor (beta chain) was determined in a study of cytomegalovirus exposure and HLA in healthy donors. Trimming removed 1 base from V and 4 bases from J; junction bases left unmatched: 4. The germline V gene has CDR1 SGHVS and CDR2 FNYEAQ. The CDR3 runs to 15 residues. Despite likely unrecorded immune exposures, the donors were nominally healthy at the time of sampling. The PCR ran on 60 Vbeta and 13 Jbeta primers. Per the original methods: Roughly 11 million of the roughly 77 million unique TCR beta chains counted in a later analysis were shared. TCRdb's copy holds only in-frame clones and misses some; the assay was immunoSEQ multiplex PCR. That table is the source of V, J and clone size, and D and trimming were worked out from the DNA. The repertoire consists of some 140,000 clones, with more than 70% occurring once and the leading ten covering roughly 1.2%. Study-wide results and caveats: Across all donors, roughly uniform sequencing depth was an assumption of the presence/absence analyses.

With respect to this clone: Its antigen is unidentified.

Material: PBMCs. The V gene is TRBV7-6, the J gene TRBJ2-5; TRBD1 matches at 9 bases. The receptor was isolated from a male donor in good health and CMV-seropositive. The DNA for the CDR3 is TGTGCCAGCAGCTTAGAGGCGACAGGGGGAGAGACCCAGTACTTC. It yields the protein CASSLEATGGETQYF.